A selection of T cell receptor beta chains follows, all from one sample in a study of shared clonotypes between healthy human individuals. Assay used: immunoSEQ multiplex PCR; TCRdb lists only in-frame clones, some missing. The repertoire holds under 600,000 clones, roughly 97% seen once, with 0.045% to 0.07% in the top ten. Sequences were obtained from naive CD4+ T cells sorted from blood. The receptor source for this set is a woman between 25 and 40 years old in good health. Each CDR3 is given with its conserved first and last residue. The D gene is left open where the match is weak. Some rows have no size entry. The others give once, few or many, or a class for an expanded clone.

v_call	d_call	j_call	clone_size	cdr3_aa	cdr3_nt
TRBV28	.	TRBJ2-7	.	CASSGGLSRGYEQYF	TGTGCCAGCAGTGGTGGTCTCTCGCGGGGCTACGAGCAGTACTTC
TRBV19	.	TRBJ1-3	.	CASSTTGNTIYF	TGTGCCAGTAGTACAACAGGAAACACCATATATTTT
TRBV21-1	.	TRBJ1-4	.	CASKKAPRRGKEREKLFF	TGTGCCAGCAAAAAGGCACCGCGGCGGGGGAAGGAGAGAGAAAAACTGTTTTTT
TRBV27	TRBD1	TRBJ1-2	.	CASSPLEGTGIYGYTF	TGTGCCAGCAGTCCCCTGGAGGGGACAGGGATCTATGGCTACACCTTC
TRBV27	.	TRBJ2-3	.	CASSLHDTQYF	TGTGCCAGCAGTTTACATGATACGCAGTATTTT
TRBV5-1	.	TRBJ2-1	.	CASHPYTGVNEQFF	TGCGCCAGCCACCCTTACACGGGTGTCAATGAGCAGTTCTTC
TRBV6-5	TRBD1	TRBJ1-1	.	CASSSRTGEVGTEAFF	TGTGCCAGCAGTTCCCGGACAGGGGAGGTCGGCACTGAAGCTTTCTTT
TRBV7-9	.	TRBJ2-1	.	CASSIAGTSKGYNEQFF	TGTGCCAGCAGCATAGCCGGGACTTCAAAGGGGTACAATGAGCAGTTCTTC
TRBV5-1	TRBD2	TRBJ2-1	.	CASSYSGNKNEQFF	TGCGCCAGCAGCTATAGCGGGAATAAAAATGAGCAGTTCTTC
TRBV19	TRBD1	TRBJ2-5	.	CASSTTGTKTQYF	TGTGCCAGTAGCACGACAGGGACAAAGACCCAGTACTTC
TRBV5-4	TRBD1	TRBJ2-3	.	CASSLGQVSYPDTQYF	TGTGCCAGCAGCCTTGGACAGGTGTCTTATCCAGATACGCAGTATTTT
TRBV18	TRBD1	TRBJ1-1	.	CASSRNPGQGSTEAFF	TGTGCCAGCTCGCGGAACCCCGGACAGGGGAGCACTGAAGCTTTCTTT
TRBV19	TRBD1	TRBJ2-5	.	CASSRGQLQETQYF	TGTGCCAGTAGTAGGGGACAGCTCCAAGAGACCCAGTACTTC
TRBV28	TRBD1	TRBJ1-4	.	CASSLTGATNEKLFF	TGTGCCAGCAGTCTTACAGGGGCGACTAATGAAAAACTGTTTTTT
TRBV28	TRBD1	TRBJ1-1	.	CASSFDRVDTEAFF	TGTGCCAGCAGTTTTGACAGGGTCGACACTGAAGCTTTCTTT
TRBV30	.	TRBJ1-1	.	CAWNQGPGEAFF	TGTGCCTGGAACCAGGGGCCTGGTGAAGCTTTCTTT
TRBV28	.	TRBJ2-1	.	CASSLAGWQFF	TGTGCCAGCAGTTTAGCCGGTTGGCAGTTCTTC
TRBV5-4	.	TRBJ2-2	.	CASSPTGTYTGELFF	TGTGCCAGCAGCCCAACCGGGACCTACACCGGGGAGCTGTTTTTT
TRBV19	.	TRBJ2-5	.	CASSIVSGETQYF	TGTGCCAGTAGTATTGTTAGCGGCGAGACCCAGTACTTC
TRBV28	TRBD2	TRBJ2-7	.	CASISGGTSGYYEQYF	TGTGCCAGCATCTCAGGGGGGACTAGCGGTTACTACGAGCAGTACTTC
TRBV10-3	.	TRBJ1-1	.	CATRPTGSIANTEAFF	TGTGCCACCCGACCAACAGGGAGTATTGCGAACACTGAAGCTTTCTTT
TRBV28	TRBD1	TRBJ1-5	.	CASSFGTVNQPQHF	TGTGCCAGCAGTTTTGGGACAGTTAATCAGCCCCAGCATTTT
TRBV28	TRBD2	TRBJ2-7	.	CASSSVLRGRSYEQYF	TGTGCCAGCAGTTCCGTTTTGCGGGGGAGAAGCTACGAGCAGTACTTC
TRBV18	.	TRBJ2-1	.	CASSPPGLSYNEQFF	TGTGCCAGCTCACCACCGGGACTCTCCTACAATGAGCAGTTCTTC
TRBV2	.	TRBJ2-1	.	CASNMRDGNEQFF	TGTGCCAGCAACATGAGGGATGGCAATGAGCAGTTCTTC
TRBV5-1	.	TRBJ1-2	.	CASSLSGGVNYGYTF	TGCGCCAGCAGCTTGTCCGGGGGCGTTAACTATGGCTACACCTTC
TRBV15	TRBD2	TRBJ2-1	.	CATSREGSGIEQFF	TGTGCCACCAGCAGAGAGGGTAGCGGGATTGAGCAGTTCTTC
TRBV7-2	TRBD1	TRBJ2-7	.	CASSPTDRVYEQYF	TGTGCCAGCAGCCCAACCGACAGGGTCTACGAGCAGTACTTC
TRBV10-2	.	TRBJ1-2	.	CASSELGDYGYTF	TGCGCCAGCAGTGAGCTGGGGGACTATGGCTACACCTTC
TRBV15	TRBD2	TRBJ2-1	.	CATSRELAGNEQFF	TGTGCCACCAGCAGAGAACTAGCGGGAAATGAGCAGTTCTTC
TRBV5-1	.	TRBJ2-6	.	CASSRISGANVLTF	TGCGCCAGCAGCCGAATTTCTGGGGCCAACGTCCTGACTTTC
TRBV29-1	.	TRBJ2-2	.	CSVEVGFSRGSVTGELFF	TGCAGCGTTGAAGTAGGGTTCTCCAGGGGTTCGGTCACCGGGGAGCTGTTTTTT
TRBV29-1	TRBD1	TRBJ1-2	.	CITGQGNGYTF	TGCATCACTGGACAGGGGAATGGCTACACCTTC
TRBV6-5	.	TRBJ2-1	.	CASRPGPEFEAEQFF	TGTGCCAGCAGGCCGGGACCCGAGTTCGAGGCTGAGCAGTTCTTC
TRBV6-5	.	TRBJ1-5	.	CASSPDSSNQPQHF	TGTGCCAGCAGCCCCGACAGTAGCAATCAGCCCCAGCATTTT
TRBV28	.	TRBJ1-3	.	CASSLNTAGTGNTIYF	TGTGCCAGCAGTTTAAACACTGCAGGGACTGGAAACACCATATATTTT
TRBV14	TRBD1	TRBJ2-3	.	CASSQDHGDSLTDTQYF	TGTGCCAGCAGCCAAGATCACGGGGACAGCCTCACAGATACGCAGTATTTT
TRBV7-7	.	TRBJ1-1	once	CASSFARNTEAFF	TGTGCCAGCAGCTTCGCCAGAAACACTGAAGCTTTCTTT
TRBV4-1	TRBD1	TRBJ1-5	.	CASSRGTGPNQPQHF	TGCGCCAGCAGCCGCGGGACAGGCCCCAATCAGCCCCAGCATTTT
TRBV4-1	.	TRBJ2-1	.	CASSQGGWLNEQFF	TGCGCCAGCAGCCAAGGAGGCTGGCTTAATGAGCAGTTCTTC
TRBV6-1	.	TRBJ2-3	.	CASSEMYSTDTQYF	TGTGCCAGCAGTGAGATGTACAGCACAGATACGCAGTATTTT
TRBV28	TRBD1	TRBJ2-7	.	CASSLRGQGVLAREQYF	TGTGCCAGCAGTTTAAGGGGACAGGGGGTGCTAGCGCGCGAGCAGTACTTC
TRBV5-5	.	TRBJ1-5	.	CASSRGTDWGNQPQHF	TGTGCCAGCAGCCGTGGAACGGACTGGGGCAATCAGCCCCAGCATTTT
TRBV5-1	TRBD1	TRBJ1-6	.	CASSFRDRANSPLHF	TGCGCCAGCAGCTTCAGGGACAGGGCTAATTCACCCCTCCACTTT
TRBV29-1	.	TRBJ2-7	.	CSVESQGRSEQYF	TGCAGCGTTGAATCACAGGGTAGGTCCGAGCAGTACTTC
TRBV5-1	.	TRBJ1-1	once	CASSLTDGRKTEAFF	TGCGCCAGCAGCTTGACGGACGGTAGGAAGACTGAAGCTTTCTTT
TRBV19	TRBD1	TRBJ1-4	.	CASSERQGGGKLFF	TGTGCCAGTAGTGAACGACAGGGTGGAGGGAAACTGTTTTTT
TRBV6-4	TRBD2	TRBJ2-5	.	CASTILAGQETQYF	TGTGCCAGCACCATACTAGCGGGTCAGGAGACCCAGTACTTC
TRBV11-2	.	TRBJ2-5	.	CASSLVTGHTKTQYF	TGTGCCAGCAGCTTAGTCACCGGGCATACGAAGACCCAGTACTTC
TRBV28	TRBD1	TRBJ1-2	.	CASTAGTGYYGYTF	TGTGCCAGCACCGCCGGGACAGGGTACTATGGCTACACCTTC
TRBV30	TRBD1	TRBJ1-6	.	CAWMGQGNSPLHF	TGTGCCTGGATGGGACAGGGGAATTCACCCCTCCACTTT